A single sample is the source of the 18 T cell receptor beta chains below, sequenced in a study of blood T cell repertoires in COVID-19. Using immunoSEQ multiplex PCR, the repertoire was profiled, and TCRdb retains in-frame clones only, with some absent. The sample holds fewer than 300,000 clones; 88% are singletons and the top ten take under 0.95%. The sample taken for sequencing was peripheral blood. The receptors were gathered from a woman aged 25 to 45 with acute or convalescent COVID-19.

The chain couples TRBV18 to TRBJ1-1; 7 nucleotides align to TRBD1. V shed 5 bases and J 9 bases; nucleotides not matched to a gene: 6. Germline V CDR1 and CDR2: KGHSH, LQKENI. The CDR3 has 12 residues. CDR3 coding DNA: TGTGCCAGCTCAAAAGGACAGGAGAAAGCTTTCTTT. Translated: CASSKGQEKAFF.

The CDR3: CASAVANYEQYF. The CDR3 DNA sequence: TGTGCCAGCGCGGTAGCAAACTACGAGCAGTACTTC. The chain has TRBV2 and TRBJ2-7; D is unresolved. V was shortened by 8 bases and J by 3 bases, with 11 bases between the two germline ends. Germline CDR1 SNHLY, CDR2 FYNNEI. The CDR3 extends over 12 amino acids. The full variable domain, completed using reference TRBV2 and TRBJ2-7, is EPEVTQTPSHQVTQMGQEVILRCVPISNHLYFYWYRQILGQKVEFLVSFYNNEISEKSEIFDDQFSVERPDGSNFTLKIRSTKLEDSAMYFCASAVANYEQYFGPGTRLTVT.

This sequence joins TRBV6-1 and TRBJ2-1; D is ambiguous. This CDR3 comprises 14 residues. V shed 3 bases and J shed 7 bases, with 13 bases lying between them. The germline gives CDR1 MNHNS, CDR2 SASEGT. The CDR3 nucleotides are TGTGCCAGCAGTGAGGCCCTGGTCGGGAATGAGCAGTTCTTC. Its translation is CASSEALVGNEQFF.

The chain is built from TRBV2 and TRBJ2-1; TRBD1 matches 7 bases. V lost 5 bases, J lost 5 bases, and 3 bases stayed unmatched. The CDR3 is 13 residues long. The germline V gene encodes CDR1 SNHLY and CDR2 FYNNEI. In DNA, the CDR3 is TGTGCCAGCAGTCGGGACAGAGACAATGAGCAGTTCTTC. It specifies CASSRDRDNEQFF.

The chain combines TRBV6-5 with TRBJ1-1, with TRBD1 matching over 7 bases. This CDR3 comprises 15 residues. Germline V lookup: CDR1 MNHEY, CDR2 SVGAGI. V trimming: 0 bases; J trimming: 1 base; junction bases outside the gene matches: 2. CDR3 nucleotides: TGTGCCAGCAGTTACTCATACAGGGGGAACACTGAAGCTTTCTTT. Its protein product is CASSYSYRGNTEAFF.

This clone was recorded once. Distinct nucleotide sequences in the sample also encode this CDR3. This chain connects TRBV5-6 to TRBJ1-2, with D maybe TRBD1 (5 bases). CDR3 length: 13 residues. Between the trimmed V and J ends, which lost 0 bases and 2 bases, there was a span of 5 bases. Germline CDR1 and CDR2: SGHDT and YYEEEE. The CDR3, as DNA: TGTGCCAGCAGCTTGGGACAGAACTATGGCTACACCTTC. This gives the protein CASSLGQNYGYTF.

In its sample, this clone was seen once. This sequence joins TRBV30 and TRBJ2-2; 10 positions match TRBD2. Germline CDR1 reads GTSNPN; CDR2 reads SVGIG (reference sequence). CDR3 length: 14 residues. Unmatched junction bases numbered 5, after V lost 2 bases and J lost 8 bases. Here the CDR3 DNA reads TGTGCCTGGAGTTGGCTAGCGGGAGTTGGGGAGCTGTTTTTT. It specifies CAWSWLAGVGELFF.

This sequence joins TRBV2 and TRBJ2-1; 7 nucleotides align to TRBD2. Germline V gene sequence: CDR1 SNHLY, CDR2 FYNNEI. Trimming removed 9 bases from V and 3 bases from J; junction bases left unmatched: 8. CDR3 length: 14 residues. The CDR3 sequence: CASTGLTNYNEQFF. CDR3 nucleotide sequence: TGTGCCAGTACGGGACTAACCAACTACAATGAGCAGTTCTTC.

This chain uses TRBV5-8 with TRBJ1-1, with D possibly being TRBD1 (5 bases). From germline, CDR1 is SGHTS and CDR2 YDEGEE. Trimming shortened V by 0 bases and J by 0 bases, and 12 bases separated the two germline ends. The CDR3 has 16 amino acids. CDR3 in amino acids: CASSLGGVFMNTEAFF. CDR3 nucleotides: TGTGCCAGCAGCTTGGGGGGGGTGTTCATGAACACTGAAGCTTTCTTT.

This chain uses TRBV2 with TRBJ2-2; 7 nucleotides line up with TRBD1. The CDR3 loop spans 12 amino acids. In germline, CDR1 is SNHLY, CDR2 FYNNEI. The trim removed 8 bases at V and 8 bases at J, leaving 5 bases unmatched. The CDR3 DNA is TGTGCCAGCGGGAAGGGGGCGGGGGAGCTGTTTTTT. Protein: CASGKGAGELFF. Using reference TRBV2 and TRBJ2-2 for the parts outside the CDR3, the full variable domain is EPEVTQTPSHQVTQMGQEVILRCVPISNHLYFYWYRQILGQKVEFLVSFYNNEISEKSEIFDDQFSVERPDGSNFTLKIRSTKLEDSAMYFCASGKGAGELFFGEGSRLTVL.

This clone was picked up one time. The chain links TRBV28 to TRBJ2-3; 9 bases align to TRBD1. Per germline, CDR1 MDHEN and CDR2 SYDVKM. Trimming at V came to 1 base and at J to 6 bases, leaving 8 bases not matched to a gene. The CDR3 runs to 16 residues. The CDR3 sequence: CASSLSLPGQGDTQYF. CDR3 bases: TGTGCCAGCAGTTTATCCTTACCGGGACAGGGCGATACGCAGTATTTT.

This clone has just one count. V gene TRBV24-1 combines with J gene TRBJ2-7, with 8 bases lining up with TRBD1. The CDR3 contains 14 residues. From germline, CDR1 is KGHDR and CDR2 SFDVKD. J was trimmed by 3 bases and V by 3 bases; bases with no gene match: 3. The CDR3 DNA is TGTGCCACCAGTGATACCGGGACAGGCTACGAGCAGTACTTC. This gives the protein CATSDTGTGYEQYF.

The chain is built from TRBV30 and TRBJ2-3; 9 bases agree with TRBD1. This CDR3 spans 15 amino acids. With V trimmed by 4 bases and J by 5 bases, 10 bases remained unmatched. Germline CDR1 reads GTSNPN; CDR2 reads SVGIG (reference sequence). CDR3 nucleotide sequence: TGTGCCTGGAAGGTGTGGGACAGGGACGTAGATACGCAGTATTTT. This gives the protein CAWKVWDRDVDTQYF.

The chain joins TRBV19 to TRBJ2-2; 15 nucleotides agree with TRBD2. V gave up 6 bases and J gave up 3 bases; unmatched junction bases: 11. CDR1 is LNHDA and CDR2 is SQIVND in the germline V gene (reference sequence). This CDR3 region has 19 residues. CDR3 coding DNA: TGTGCCAGTAGGTCCTCCGGACTAGCGGGAGGGCCGGACACCGGGGAGCTGTTTTTT. Protein sequence: CASRSSGLAGGPDTGELFF.

This clone showed up just once. The rearrangement joins TRBV2 to TRBJ2-7; D unresolved. The CDR3 is 12 amino acids. Germline V gene sequence: CDR1 SNHLY, CDR2 FYNNEI. V was cut by 6 bases and J by 5 bases, with 11 bases left in between. The CDR3: CASSDMKNEQYF. CDR3 nucleotides: TGTGCCAGCAGCGACATGAAGAACGAGCAGTACTTC.

The rearrangement uses TRBV30 and TRBJ2-7, with 7 bases that match TRBD2. This CDR3 has 12 residues. With V trimmed by 7 bases and J by 0 bases, 3 bases remained unmatched. From germline, CDR1 is GTSNPN and CDR2 SVGIG (reference sequence). Here the CDR3 reads CALWTSSYEQYF. The CDR3 nucleotides read TGTGCCTTGTGGACTAGCTCCTACGAGCAGTACTTC.

The chain carries TRBV18 and TRBJ2-2; 13 positions agree with TRBD2. The germline V gene has CDR1 KGHSH and CDR2 LQKENI. The V segment lost 4 bases and the J segment 4 bases; nucleotides outside the gene matches: 6. The CDR3 extends over 17 amino acids. Here the CDR3 reads CASSLTSGRMSTGELFF. The CDR3 DNA reads TGTGCCAGCTCACTGACTAGCGGGAGGATGAGCACCGGGGAGCTGTTTTTT.

This clone showed up just a few times. The genes are TRBV3-1 (or the pseudogene TRBV3-2) and TRBJ1-6, with a tentative D call TRBD1 (6 bases). CDR1 LGHDT and CDR2 YNNKEL come from the germline V gene (reference sequence). This CDR3 has 13 residues. V was pared by 4 bases and J by 10 bases, with 11 bases between. The CDR3 region has the DNA TGTGCCAGCAGCCCTCACAGGGCCTCACCCCTCCACTTT. Translation: CASSPHRASPLHF.